This is a list of T cell receptor beta chains from one sample in a study of PD-L1 blockade in urothelial cancer. Sequencing was performed with immunoSEQ multiplex PCR; in TCRdb, only in-frame clones are kept and a portion is missing. Here the sample spans 65,000 to 90,000 clones, 84% being singletons. This sample comprised PBMCs, obtained around atezolizumab (anti-PD-L1) treatment. The receptors were gathered from a woman between 65 and 79 years old with urothelial cancer. Both conserved end residues are part of each CDR3. D genes are given only for firm matches. Clone size is not always given. Where it is, it says once, few, many or a class for expanded clones.

cdr3_nt | cdr3_aa | j_call | v_call | clone_size | d_call
TGCGCCAGCAGCTTGGTCGCGGGGGGGCCTGGTGATACGCAGTATTTT | CASSLVAGGPGDTQYF | TRBJ2-3 | TRBV5-1 | . | TRBD2
TGTGCCAGCAGCTATAGCGGGGCAAACACCGGGGAGCTGTTTTTT | CASSYSGANTGELFF | TRBJ2-2 | TRBV7-9 | few | TRBD2
TGTGCCAGCAGTGACCGCAGCACTAGCGGGAGCAGCCAGGCGTTCTCCTACGAGCAGTACTTC | CASSDRSTSGSSQAFSYEQYF | TRBJ2-7 | TRBV6-4 | . | TRBD2
TGTGCCAGCAGCCAAGACGGGAATGAGCAGTTCTTC | CASSQDGNEQFF | TRBJ2-1 | TRBV4-2 | once | .
TGCGCCAGCAGCCCAGGGTATTATAGGGTGACTGAAGCTTTCTTT | CASSPGYYRVTEAFF | TRBJ1-1 | TRBV5-1 | . | .
TGCAGCGTTGATGATCGGCGGGTCACAGATACGCAGTATTTT | CSVDDRRVTDTQYF | TRBJ2-3 | TRBV29-1 | few | .
TGTGCCAGCAGTGCTCCAGTTTTGGGACAGTGGGCCACTGAAGCTTTCTTT | CASSAPVLGQWATEAFF | TRBJ1-1 | TRBV6-1 | . | TRBD1
TGTGCCAGCAGCTCCCGACTAGCGGCAAAAGGCGAGCAGTACTTC | CASSSRLAAKGEQYF | TRBJ2-7 | TRBV7-8 | . | TRBD2
TGTGCCAGCAGCTTATCGGAGTCTCTCTACGAGCAGTACTTC | CASSLSESLYEQYF | TRBJ2-7 | TRBV7-8 | . | .
TGCGCCAGCAGCCAATCTATCAGGGTCCTTACGACTAACTATGGCTACACCTTC | CASSQSIRVLTTNYGYTF | TRBJ1-2 | TRBV4-1 | . | .
TGCAGCGTCGCAGACAGCTATCAGCCCCAGCATTTT | CSVADSYQPQHF | TRBJ1-5 | TRBV29-1 | . | .
TGTGCCAGCAGATACTCAGAGACCCAGTACTTC | CASRYSETQYF | TRBJ2-5 | TRBV25-1 | few | .
TGTGCCAGCAGCTTAAATCAGGAGGGTGAAGCTTTCTTT | CASSLNQEGEAFF | TRBJ1-1 | TRBV7-3 | . | .
TGTGCCTGGAGTACAAGTTCTAACTATGGCTACACCTTC | CAWSTSSNYGYTF | TRBJ1-2 | TRBV30 | . | .
TGTGCCAGCAGCTTTTGGGGGGGGGCCATGGCAGATACGCAGTATTTT | CASSFWGGAMADTQYF | TRBJ2-3 | TRBV7-2 | . | .
TGTGCCATCAGTGACCCGGGACTCGTATCGGAGACCCAGTACTTC | CAISDPGLVSETQYF | TRBJ2-5 | TRBV10-3 | . | .
TGTGCCAGTACCTCCGGGGTTACTGGAAACACCATATATTTT | CASTSGVTGNTIYF | TRBJ1-3 | TRBV19 | . | .
TGCAGCGTTGAATATTTGGGAGCGGGGACAGATACGCAGTATTTT | CSVEYLGAGTDTQYF | TRBJ2-3 | TRBV29-1 | . | TRBD2
TGTGCCAGCAGCCAAATAGCGGGCCACTCCTACGAGCAGTACTTC | CASSQIAGHSYEQYF | TRBJ2-7 | TRBV7-2 | . | TRBD2
TGTGCCAGCTCACCACCGGGACAGGGGGCCTACGAGCAGTACTTC | CASSPPGQGAYEQYF | TRBJ2-7 | TRBV18 | . | TRBD1
TGTGCCTGGAGGCTAGGAGAATTCACTGAAGCTTTCTTT | CAWRLGEFTEAFF | TRBJ1-1 | TRBV30 | . | .
TGTGCCAGCAGCTTGCCGACAGGTGCTCGAGGTAGTACTGAAGCTTTCTTT | CASSLPTGARGSTEAFF | TRBJ1-1 | TRBV5-6 | . | .
TGCGCCAGCAGCCCAGACAGGGCCGTTTATGAAAAACTGTTTTTT | CASSPDRAVYEKLFF | TRBJ1-4 | TRBV4-1 | . | TRBD1
TGTGCCAGCAGCCAATCAACATCAGAGACCCAGTACTTC | CASSQSTSETQYF | TRBJ2-5 | TRBV4-2 | few | .
TGTGCCAGCAGCTCGACAGGGACTGGAAACACCATATATTTT | CASSSTGTGNTIYF | TRBJ1-3 | TRBV11-2 | . | TRBD1
TGCGCCAGCAGCGCCCACCGGGACTACACCTACGAGCAGTACTTC | CASSAHRDYTYEQYF | TRBJ2-7 | TRBV5-1 | . | TRBD2
TGTGCCAGCAGCTTACCCCCCTCCCGACTAGCTTGGGGGCCCCTTGCGGAGGAGCAGTACTTC | CASSLPPSRLAWGPLAEEQYF | TRBJ2-7 | TRBV7-3 | . | .
TGTGCCAGCAGCCTCATTGGGGGGACCAGCACAGATACGCAGTATTTT | CASSLIGGTSTDTQYF | TRBJ2-3 | TRBV11-2 | . | .
TGTGCCATCAGTGGGGACAGGGCAAGAGGCTACACCTTC | CAISGDRARGYTF | TRBJ1-2 | TRBV10-3 | . | TRBD1
TGTGCCAGCAGCGTACCGCCCGGGAGCTCTGGAAACACCATATATTTT | CASSVPPGSSGNTIYF | TRBJ1-3 | TRBV7-9 | once | .
TGTGCCAGCAGCTTAGGACAGGGTTGGCAGCCCCAGCATTTT | CASSLGQGWQPQHF | TRBJ1-5 | TRBV7-9 | . | TRBD1
TGCGCCAGCAGCCATGAGGGAGATCAGCCCCAGCATTTT | CASSHEGDQPQHF | TRBJ1-5 | TRBV4-1 | . | .
TGTGCCAGTAGTATGTGGGAGAACGAGCAGTACTTC | CASSMWENEQYF | TRBJ2-7 | TRBV19 | . | .
TGTGCCAGCAGCTTAAGGCCCCAACTAGCGGGGGGGCTCTACGAGCAGTACTTC | CASSLRPQLAGGLYEQYF | TRBJ2-7 | TRBV13 | . | TRBD2
TGTGCCAGCTCAGGACAGGGAAGCGGAGAGACCCAGTACTTC | CASSGQGSGETQYF | TRBJ2-5 | TRBV18 | . | TRBD1
TGCGCCAGCAGCATAACAGGGTCCGGAAACACCATATATTTT | CASSITGSGNTIYF | TRBJ1-3 | TRBV5-1 | . | .
TGTGCCAGCAGCTTAGTTCCATATGGCTACACCTTC | CASSLVPYGYTF | TRBJ1-2 | TRBV7-2 | . | .
TGTGCCTGGAGTTTGCAGTCCGGGGACTACACCTTC | CAWSLQSGDYTF | TRBJ1-2 | TRBV30 | few | .
TGTGCCAGCGGGGAATACGCGGGGGGCGAGCAGTACTTC | CASGEYAGGEQYF | TRBJ2-7 | TRBV7-3 | many | TRBD2
TGTGCCAGGGATAGCGGGAGCTCCTACAATGAGCAGTTCTTC | CARDSGSSYNEQFF | TRBJ2-1 | TRBV2 | . | TRBD2
TGTGCCAGCAGTTTAGCTTTAGCGGGAGTGGTGAATGAGCAGTTCTTC | CASSLALAGVVNEQFF | TRBJ2-1 | TRBV27 | . | TRBD2
TGTGCCAGCAGTCCTAGCGGGAGTGGTACGCAGTATTTT | CASSPSGSGTQYF | TRBJ2-3 | TRBV2 | . | TRBD2
TGTGCCAGCAGCCCTACTAGCGGCACTAGCACAGATACGCAGTATTTT | CASSPTSGTSTDTQYF | TRBJ2-3 | TRBV11-2 | . | TRBD2
TGCGCCAGCAGCCGGGACAGAAACACCGGGGAGCTGTTTTTT | CASSRDRNTGELFF | TRBJ2-2 | TRBV5-1 | . | TRBD1
TGTGCCAGCAGTGAAGGCGGGGGGGCCAACGTCCTGACTTTC | CASSEGGGANVLTF | TRBJ2-6 | TRBV6-1 | . | .
TGCAGCGTTGAAGGGGACAGAGACACCGGGGAGCTGTTTTTT | CSVEGDRDTGELFF | TRBJ2-2 | TRBV29-1 | . | TRBD1
TGTGCCAGCAGTTTTGGTCCACAATTTTCGGGACAGTTCACAGATACGCAGTATTTT | CASSFGPQFSGQFTDTQYF | TRBJ2-3 | TRBV28 | once | TRBD1
TGCGCCAGCAGACCACAACAGGGCCTAGATACGCAGTATTTT | CASRPQQGLDTQYF | TRBJ2-3 | TRBV5-1 | . | .
TGCGCCAGCAGCGAATTCTCCTCGGCTAATGAAAAACTGTTTTTT | CASSEFSSANEKLFF | TRBJ1-4 | TRBV5-1 | . | .
TGTGCCAGCAGTGTTCAAACGGGGTACCTAGCCAAAAACATTCAGTACTTC | CASSVQTGYLAKNIQYF | TRBJ2-4 | TRBV6-1 | . | .
TGTGCCAGCAGCGTAGGGGGACAGGTAAAAGAGACCCAGTACTTC | CASSVGGQVKETQYF | TRBJ2-5 | TRBV9 | . | TRBD1
TGTGCCAGCAGTTTAAGACTAGCGGGGTCTCTCGGGGAGCTGTTTTTT | CASSLRLAGSLGELFF | TRBJ2-2 | TRBV27 | . | TRBD2
TGTGCCAGCAGCTTCTCCCCCGGTGGAGGGGCTTTCTTT | CASSFSPGGGAFF | TRBJ1-1 | TRBV5-8 | . | .
TGCGCCAGCAGTCGGGACAGCGGAAAGAAATTAAATCAGCCCCAGCATTTT | CASSRDSGKKLNQPQHF | TRBJ1-5 | TRBV5-1 | . | TRBD1
TGTGCCAGCAGCCAGCGGGCGCAGCCGACTAATACGCAGTATTTT | CASSQRAQPTNTQYF | TRBJ2-3 | TRBV6-6 | . | .
TGCGCCAGCAGCACCGGGGGACAGGGCTACGAGCAGTACTTC | CASSTGGQGYEQYF | TRBJ2-7 | TRBV4-3 | . | TRBD1
TGTGCCAGCAGCACCCTCGTGACTACTCGGGAAACCCGGCAAGAGACCCAGTACTTC | CASSTLVTTRETRQETQYF | TRBJ2-5 | TRBV7-2 | . | .
TGTGCCAGTAGGTCGTACAGGGACGGTCAGCCCCAGCATTTT | CASRSYRDGQPQHF | TRBJ1-5 | TRBV19 | . | .
TGTGCCAGCAGCGCCCGGGGGGGGGCGAGCGAGCAGTACTTC | CASSARGGASEQYF | TRBJ2-7 | TRBV5-5 | . | TRBD2